This T cell receptor (beta chain) originates from a study of cytomegalovirus exposure and HLA in healthy donors. 13 Jbeta primers and 60 Vbeta primers were used for the PCR. Generated by immunoSEQ multiplex PCR, the TCRdb table keeps only in-frame clones and is missing some. The data contain 100,000 to 150,000 clones, about 76% of them singletons. Sequencing was carried out using PBMCs. The sequence derives from a woman aged 55-70 years in good health and CMV-seropositive.

The CDR3 reads CASSLWGGETQYF. CDR3 DNA sequence: TGTGCCAGCAGCTTATGGGGGGGAGAGACCCAGTACTTC. The chain couples TRBV7-9 to TRBJ2-5; 7 positions agree with TRBD2. The junction had 1 base not matched to a gene; V was cut back by 2 bases and J by 4 bases. The CDR3 loop spans 13 amino acids. Germline V gives CDR1 SEHNR, CDR2 FQNEAQ (reference sequence).